The rows below give T cell receptor beta chains drawn from one sample of a study of shared clonotypes between healthy human individuals. Assay used: immunoSEQ multiplex PCR; TCRdb lists only in-frame clones, some missing. Of some 1.4 million clones listed, 95% to 97% are singletons. The specimen was naive CD4+ T cells sorted from blood. These receptors all stem from a man aged 30 to 39 in good health. CDR3s include the opening cysteine and the closing phenylalanine or tryptophan. The order of the fields is CDR3 protein, V gene, D gene. The D gene is left open where the match is weak.

CDR3: CASSLFDEQFF
V: TRBV5-6
D: NA

CDR3: CASSPGNRGGEQYF
V: TRBV18
D: TRBD1

CDR3: CLGTSGISYNEQFF
V: TRBV7-9
D: TRBD2

CDR3: CASRASGRSEAFF
V: TRBV28
D: NA

CDR3: CASSLYRFGTITEAFF
V: TRBV7-2
D: NA

CDR3: CASSFGGTEGYTF
V: TRBV28
D: NA

CDR3: CASSGTGAATNEKLFF
V: TRBV6-1
D: TRBD1

CDR3: CASGLATMEGYNEQFF
V: TRBV12-5
D: NA

CDR3: CASSLTGASYEQYF
V: TRBV11-3
D: NA

CDR3: CASSEDPNSKLFF
V: TRBV10-2
D: NA

CDR3: CASSRTADTQYF
V: TRBV28
D: NA

CDR3: CASSLEGALYEQYF
V: TRBV5-1
D: TRBD1

CDR3: CASSMLFTEAFF
V: TRBV19
D: NA

CDR3: CASSTSGGSSYEQYF
V: TRBV19
D: TRBD2

CDR3: CASSWDGTSFYEQYF
V: TRBV5-1
D: TRBD2

CDR3: CASDRGGTQYF
V: TRBV25-1
D: TRBD2

CDR3: CASSPGARGPGLAGFVYEQYF
V: TRBV28
D: TRBD2

CDR3: CASSLSPFLEQYF
V: TRBV28
D: NA